This T cell receptor beta chain was retrieved from a study of T cell clonality in common variable immunodeficiency. Method: immunoSEQ multiplex PCR; TCRdb's copy keeps in-frame clones and lacks some. The sample presents about 50,000 clones, none singletons. Heparinized whole blood, roughly 5 to 8 ml, came from each donor. This clone was seen many times. Antigen unknown. The CDR3 goes on 3 residues after the read ends, and that part is filled in from the germline J gene. Study-wide points: CVID patient heterogeneity limited repertoire-clinical complication correlations.

V shed 1 base, J shed 2 bases, and the junction held 2 bases outside the gene matches. The CDR3 contains 14 residues. Germline V gene data show CDR1 as SGHRS and CDR2 as YFSETQ. The receptor was isolated from a person aged 18 to 70 in good health. Source material: peripheral blood mononuclear cells. The chain is built from TRBV5-1 and TRBJ2-7; 8 bases agree with TRBD1. The covered CDR3 bases are TGCGCCAGCAGCTTGATACAGGGGGCCTACGAG. As protein: CASSLIQGAYE. The full-length CDR3 reads as CASSLIQGAYEQYF.